This T cell receptor (beta chain) was obtained from a study of T cell responses to AZD1222 COVID-19 vaccine. This CDR3 contains 19 residues. J lost 5 bases, V lost 2 bases, and 11 bases had no gene match. Germline-derived CDR1 and CDR2 are MGHRA and YSYEKL. Assay: immunoSEQ multiplex PCR; the TCRdb copy retains only in-frame clones and omits some. The sample lists 100,000 to 150,000 clones, roughly 91% occurring once. Study observations and caveats: An increase in Spike-specific TCR breadth and depth was observed after two AZD1222 doses. Recipients of AZD1222 seropositive at baseline numbered only five or six. Per reports, nearly half of all spike-specific TCRs target regions that are unmutated in variants. Possibly, clonal diversity was underestimated; donors were largely white British and included more females.

With respect to this clone: The antigen is not known.

V gene TRBV4-1 combines with J gene TRBJ2-2; TRBD2 matches at 13 bases. This TCR derives from an adult in good health. The sequenced sample was peripheral blood, obtained on day 0 of AZD1222 vaccination. Here the CDR3 DNA reads TGCGCCAGCAGCCAACAACTAGCGGGGGGGCCTTATGGGACCGGGGAGCTGTTTTTT. As protein: CASSQQLAGGPYGTGELFF.